This T cell receptor (beta chain) came from a study of T-cell memory formation after mild COVID-19. TCRdb reprocessed the 5' RACE reads with MiXCR, giving one entry per CDR3 protein. The table shows more than 250,000 distinct CDR3 sequences, with over 15% occurring only once. Findings and caveats of the study: Clones that contracted from day 15 to 85 were balanced CD4/CD8, while later expanders leaned CD4+.

This clonotype was observed a handful of times. Its matching antigen is unknown. Trimming left V 8 bases short and J 8 bases short, with 15 bases between. The CDR3 runs 13 residues. The sequenced sample was PBMCs or a T cell subset sorted from them (not recorded which). V and J are TRBV12-3 or TRBV12-4 and TRBJ1-4, with D uncertain. This receptor was obtained from a man aged 18 to 30 who had mild COVID-19 (a few samples of this study predate the infection). Cell type and time point are not known. The CDR3, as DNA: TGTGCCAGCCGCCGCACAGAAACAGAAAAACTGTTTTTT. It codes for CASRRTETEKLFF.